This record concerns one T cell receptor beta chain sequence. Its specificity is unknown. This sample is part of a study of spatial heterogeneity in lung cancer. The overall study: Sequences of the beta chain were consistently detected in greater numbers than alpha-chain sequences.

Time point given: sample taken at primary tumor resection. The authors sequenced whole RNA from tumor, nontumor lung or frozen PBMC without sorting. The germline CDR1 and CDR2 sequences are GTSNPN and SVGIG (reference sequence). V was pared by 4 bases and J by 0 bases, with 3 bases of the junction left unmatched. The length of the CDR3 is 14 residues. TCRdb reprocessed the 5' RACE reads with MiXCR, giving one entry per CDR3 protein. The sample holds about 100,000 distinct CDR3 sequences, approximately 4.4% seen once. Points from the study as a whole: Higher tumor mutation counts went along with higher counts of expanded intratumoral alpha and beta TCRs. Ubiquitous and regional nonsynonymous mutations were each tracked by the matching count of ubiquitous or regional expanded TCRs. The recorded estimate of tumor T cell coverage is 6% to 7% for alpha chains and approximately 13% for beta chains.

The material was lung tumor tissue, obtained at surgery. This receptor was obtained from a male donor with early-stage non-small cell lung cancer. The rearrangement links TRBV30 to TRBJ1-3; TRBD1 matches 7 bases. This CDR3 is CAWNRGNSGNTIYF. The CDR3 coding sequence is TGTGCCTGGAACAGGGGCAACTCTGGAAACACCATATATTTT.